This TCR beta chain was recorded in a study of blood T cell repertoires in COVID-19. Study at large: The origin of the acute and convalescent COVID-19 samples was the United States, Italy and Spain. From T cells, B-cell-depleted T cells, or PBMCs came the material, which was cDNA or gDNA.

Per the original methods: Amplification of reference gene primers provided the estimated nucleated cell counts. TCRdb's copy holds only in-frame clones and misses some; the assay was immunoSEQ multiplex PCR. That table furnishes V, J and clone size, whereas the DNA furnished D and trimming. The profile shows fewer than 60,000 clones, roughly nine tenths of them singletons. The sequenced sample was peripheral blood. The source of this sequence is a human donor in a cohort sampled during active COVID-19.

The CDR3 DNA is TGTGCCAGCAGCCCCTGGGGACTAGCGGCAAGCACAGATACGCAGTATTTT. This sequence encodes CASSPWGLAASTDTQYF. This chain joins TRBV7-3 and TRBJ2-3, with 11 bases that match TRBD2. CDR1 and CDR2 (germline): SGHTA, FQGTGA. The CDR3 covers 17 residues. The V segment lost 5 bases and the J segment 0 bases; nucleotides outside the gene matches: 7.